The present T cell receptor beta chain was sequenced within a study of T cells in localized non-small cell lung cancer. Measured with immunoSEQ multiplex PCR; TCRdb has only the in-frame clones, and not every one. The sample consists of roughly 90,000 clones, approximately 90% of them appearing once. The CDR3 length is 11 residues. Germline CDR1 reads MNHEY; CDR2 reads SMNVEV (reference sequence). Trimming pared 4 bases from V and 2 bases from J, leaving 3 bases between. The receptor was isolated from a woman between 40 and 69 years old with stage II squamous cell lung carcinoma. This chain links TRBV27 with TRBJ2-7; D ambiguous. The sequencing here drew on PBMCs, taken before any cancer treatment. The CDR3 here is CASSSPYEQYF. The CDR3 DNA sequence: TGTGCCAGCAGTTCCCCCTACGAGCAGTACTTC.